This passage covers 3 T cell receptor beta chains from one sample sequenced in a study of cytomegalovirus exposure and HLA in healthy donors. The PCR made use of 60 Vbeta and 13 Jbeta primers. The assay was immunoSEQ multiplex PCR, and TCRdb's table has in-frame clones only and misses some. Seen here are 75,000 to 90,000 clones, over 75% observed once, and the top ten hold about an eighth. Sequencing used PBMCs. The receptors originated from a human donor in good health.

The V gene is TRBV5-1, the J gene TRBJ1-2, with D perhaps TRBD1 (5 bases). Germline V gene lookup returns CDR1 SGHRS and CDR2 YFSETQ. Trimming left V 1 base short and J 1 base short, with 8 bases between. The CDR3 has 14 amino acids. CDR3 residues: CASSLTGDNYGYTF. In nucleotides, the CDR3 is TGCGCCAGCAGCTTGACGGGGGATAACTATGGCTACACCTTC.

The chain is built from TRBV5-4 and TRBJ2-7, with TRBD2 matching over 11 bases. V gave up 3 bases and J gave up 3 bases; unmatched junction bases: 5. Germline V gene lookup returns CDR1 SGHNT and CDR2 YYREEE (reference sequence). The CDR3 loop spans 15 amino acids. CDR3 region: CASSWMTSGVYEQYF. The DNA for the CDR3 is TGTGCCAGCAGCTGGATGACTAGCGGGGTCTACGAGCAGTACTTC.

The chain joins TRBV9 to TRBJ1-2; TRBD1 aligns across 9 bases. The CDR3 covers 17 residues. Germline CDR1 is SGDLS and CDR2 is YYNGEE. V lost 3 bases and J lost 5; bases outside the gene matches: 14. As DNA, the CDR3 is TGTGCCAGCAGCGGGGGAGTTACAGGGGGCGATGTTTATGGCTACACCTTC. This translates into CASSGGVTGGDVYGYTF.